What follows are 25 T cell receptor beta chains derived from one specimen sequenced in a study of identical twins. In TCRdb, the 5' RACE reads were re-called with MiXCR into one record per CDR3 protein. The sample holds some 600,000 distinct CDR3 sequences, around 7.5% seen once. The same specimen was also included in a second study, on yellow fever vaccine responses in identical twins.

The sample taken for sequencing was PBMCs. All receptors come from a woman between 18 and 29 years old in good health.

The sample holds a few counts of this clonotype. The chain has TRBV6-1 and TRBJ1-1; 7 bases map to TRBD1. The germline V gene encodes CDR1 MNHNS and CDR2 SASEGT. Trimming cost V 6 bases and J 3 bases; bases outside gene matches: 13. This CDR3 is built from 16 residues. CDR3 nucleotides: TGTGCCAGCAGCAAGACGACCAGGGGGTTTGACACTGAAGCTTTCTTT. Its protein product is CASSKTTRGFDTEAFF.

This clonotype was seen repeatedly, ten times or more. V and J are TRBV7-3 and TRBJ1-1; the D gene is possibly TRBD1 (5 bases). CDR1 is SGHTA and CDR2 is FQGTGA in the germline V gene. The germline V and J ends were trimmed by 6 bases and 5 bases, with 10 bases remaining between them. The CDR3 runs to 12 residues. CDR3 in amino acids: CASSGGGTEAFF. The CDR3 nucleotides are TGTGCCAGCAGTGGGGGGGGGACTGAAGCTTTCTTT.

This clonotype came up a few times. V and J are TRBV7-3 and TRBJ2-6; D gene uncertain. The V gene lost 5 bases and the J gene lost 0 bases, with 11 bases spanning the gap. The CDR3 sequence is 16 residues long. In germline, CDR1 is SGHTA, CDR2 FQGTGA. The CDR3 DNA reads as TGTGCCAGCAGCCCGCAGACGATCTCTGGGGCCAACGTCCTGACTTTC. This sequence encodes CASSPQTISGANVLTF.

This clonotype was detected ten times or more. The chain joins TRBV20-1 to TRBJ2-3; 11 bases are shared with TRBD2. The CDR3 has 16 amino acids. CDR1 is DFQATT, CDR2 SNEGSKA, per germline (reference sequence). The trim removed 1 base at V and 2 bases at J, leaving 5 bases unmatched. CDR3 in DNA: TGCAGTGCTAGAGTCACTAGCGGGGGACACACAGATACGCAGTATTTT. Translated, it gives CSARVTSGGHTDTQYF.

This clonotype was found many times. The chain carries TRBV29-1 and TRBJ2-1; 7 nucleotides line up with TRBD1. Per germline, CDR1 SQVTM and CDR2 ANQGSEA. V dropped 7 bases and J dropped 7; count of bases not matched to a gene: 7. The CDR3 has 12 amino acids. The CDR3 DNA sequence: TGCAGCGGCACCGGGACAGTGAATGAGCAGTTCTTC. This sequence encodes CSGTGTVNEQFF.

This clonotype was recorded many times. CDR3 sequence (DNA): TGTGCCAGCAGGGCGGGACACCTGAACACTGAAGCTTTCTTT. Translated, it gives CASRAGHLNTEAFF. The rearrangement links TRBV12-3 or TRBV12-4 to TRBJ1-1; TRBD1 might be the D (6 bases). The CDR3 spans 14 residues. V lost 6 bases, J lost 0 bases, and 11 bases lay in between.

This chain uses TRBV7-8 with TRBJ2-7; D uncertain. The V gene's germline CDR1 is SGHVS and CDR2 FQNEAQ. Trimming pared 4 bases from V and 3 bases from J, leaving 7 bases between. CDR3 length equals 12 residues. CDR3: CASSSHDYEQYV. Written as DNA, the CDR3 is TGTGCCAGCAGCTCACACGACTACGAGCAGTACGTC.

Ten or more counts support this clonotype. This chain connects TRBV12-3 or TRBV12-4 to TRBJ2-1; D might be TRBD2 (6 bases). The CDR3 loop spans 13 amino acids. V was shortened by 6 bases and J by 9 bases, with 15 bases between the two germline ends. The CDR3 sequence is CASSPGTGVEQFF. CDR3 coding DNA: TGTGCCAGCAGCCCCGGTACGGGAGTTGAGCAGTTCTTC.

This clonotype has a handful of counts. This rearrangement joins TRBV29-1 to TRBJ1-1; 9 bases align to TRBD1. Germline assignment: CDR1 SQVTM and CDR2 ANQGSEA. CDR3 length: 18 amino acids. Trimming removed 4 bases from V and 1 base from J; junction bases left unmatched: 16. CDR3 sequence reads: CSVVGGTGHDGENTEAFF. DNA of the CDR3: TGCAGCGTTGTGGGAGGGACAGGGCATGATGGGGAGAACACTGAAGCTTTCTTT.

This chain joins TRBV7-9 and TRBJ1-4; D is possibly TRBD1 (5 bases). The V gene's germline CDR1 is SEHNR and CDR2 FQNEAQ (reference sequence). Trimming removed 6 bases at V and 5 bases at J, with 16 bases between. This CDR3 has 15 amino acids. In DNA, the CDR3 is TGTGCCAGCAGAACAACCGGGACGGCGAATGAAAAACTGTTTTTT. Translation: CASRTTGTANEKLFF.

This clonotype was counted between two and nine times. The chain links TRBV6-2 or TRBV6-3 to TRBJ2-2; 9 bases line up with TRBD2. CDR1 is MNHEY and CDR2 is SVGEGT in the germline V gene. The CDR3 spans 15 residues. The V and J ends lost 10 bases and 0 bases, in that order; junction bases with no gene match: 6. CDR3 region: CATGAGGANTGELFF. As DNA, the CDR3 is TGTGCCACCGGGGCGGGAGGGGCGAACACCGGGGAGCTGTTTTTT.

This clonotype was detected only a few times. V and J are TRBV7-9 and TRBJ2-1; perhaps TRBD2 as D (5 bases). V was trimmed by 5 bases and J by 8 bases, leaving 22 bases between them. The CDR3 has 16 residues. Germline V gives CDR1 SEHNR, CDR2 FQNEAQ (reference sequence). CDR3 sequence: CASSHLASSYVYEQFF. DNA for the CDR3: TGTGCCAGCAGCCACCTAGCTAGCTCTTATGTCTATGAGCAGTTCTTC.

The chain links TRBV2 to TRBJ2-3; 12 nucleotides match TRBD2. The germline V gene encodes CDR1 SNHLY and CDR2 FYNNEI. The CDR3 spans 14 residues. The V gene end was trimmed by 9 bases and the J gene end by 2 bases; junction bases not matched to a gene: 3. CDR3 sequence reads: CASGLAGYTDTQYF. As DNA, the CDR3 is TGTGCCAGTGGACTAGCGGGGTACACAGATACGCAGTATTTT. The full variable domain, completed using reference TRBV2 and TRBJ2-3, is EPEVTQTPSHQVTQMGQEVILRCVPISNHLYFYWYRQILGQKVEFLVSFYNNEISEKSEIFDDQFSVERPDGSNFTLKIRSTKLEDSAMYFCASGLAGYTDTQYFGPGTRLTVL.

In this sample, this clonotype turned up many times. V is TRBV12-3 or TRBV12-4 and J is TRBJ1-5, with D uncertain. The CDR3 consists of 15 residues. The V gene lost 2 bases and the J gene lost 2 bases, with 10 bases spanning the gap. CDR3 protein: CASSLREIGNQPQHF. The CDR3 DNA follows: TGTGCCAGCAGTTTAAGGGAGATCGGCAATCAGCCCCAGCATTTT.

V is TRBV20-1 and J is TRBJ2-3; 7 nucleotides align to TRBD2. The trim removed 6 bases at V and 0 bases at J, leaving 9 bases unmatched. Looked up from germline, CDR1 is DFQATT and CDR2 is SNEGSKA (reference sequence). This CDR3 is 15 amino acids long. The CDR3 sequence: CSAPPTSLSTDTQYF. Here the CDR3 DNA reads TGCAGTGCCCCCCCGACTAGCCTAAGCACAGATACGCAGTATTTT.

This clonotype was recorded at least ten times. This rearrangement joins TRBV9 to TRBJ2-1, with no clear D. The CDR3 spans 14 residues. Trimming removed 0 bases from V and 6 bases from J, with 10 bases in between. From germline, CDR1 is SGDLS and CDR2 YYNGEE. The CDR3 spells CASSVEAVSNEQFF. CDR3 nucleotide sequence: TGTGCCAGCAGCGTAGAAGCCGTCTCCAATGAGCAGTTCTTC.

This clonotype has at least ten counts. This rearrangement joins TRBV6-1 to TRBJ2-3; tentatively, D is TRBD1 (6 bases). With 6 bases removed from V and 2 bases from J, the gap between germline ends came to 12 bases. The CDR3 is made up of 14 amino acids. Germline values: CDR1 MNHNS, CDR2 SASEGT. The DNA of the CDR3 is TGTGCCAGCAGCCGGACAGTAAACACAGATACGCAGTATTTT. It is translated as CASSRTVNTDTQYF.

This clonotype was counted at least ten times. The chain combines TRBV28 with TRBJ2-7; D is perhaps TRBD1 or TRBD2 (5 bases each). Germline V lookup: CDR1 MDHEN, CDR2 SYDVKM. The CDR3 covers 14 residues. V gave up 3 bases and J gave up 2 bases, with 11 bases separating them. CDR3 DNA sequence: TGTGCCAGCAGTTTGCCCAGGGACCCCTACGAGCAGTACGTC. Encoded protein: CASSLPRDPYEQYV.

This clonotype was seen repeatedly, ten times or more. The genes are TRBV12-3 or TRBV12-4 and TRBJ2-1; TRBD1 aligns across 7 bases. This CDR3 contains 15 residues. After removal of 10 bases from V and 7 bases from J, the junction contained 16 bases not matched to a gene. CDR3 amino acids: CATSIDRVQGNEQFF. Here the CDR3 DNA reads TGTGCCACCTCAATCGACAGGGTACAAGGGAATGAGCAGTTCTTC.

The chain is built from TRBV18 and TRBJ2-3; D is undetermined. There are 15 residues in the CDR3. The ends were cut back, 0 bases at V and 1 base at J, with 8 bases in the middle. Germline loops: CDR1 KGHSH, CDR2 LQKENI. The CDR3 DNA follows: TGTGCCAGCTCACCACCTAACAGCCGCACAGATACGCAGTATTTT. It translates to CASSPPNSRTDTQYF.

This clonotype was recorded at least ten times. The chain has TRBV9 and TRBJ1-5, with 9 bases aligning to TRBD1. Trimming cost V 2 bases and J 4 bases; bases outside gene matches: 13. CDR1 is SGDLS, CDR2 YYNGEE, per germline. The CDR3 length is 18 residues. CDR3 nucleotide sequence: TGTGCCAGCAGCGTTGGAACAGGGGGCGAAGGACGTAATCAGCCCCAGCATTTT. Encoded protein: CASSVGTGGEGRNQPQHF.

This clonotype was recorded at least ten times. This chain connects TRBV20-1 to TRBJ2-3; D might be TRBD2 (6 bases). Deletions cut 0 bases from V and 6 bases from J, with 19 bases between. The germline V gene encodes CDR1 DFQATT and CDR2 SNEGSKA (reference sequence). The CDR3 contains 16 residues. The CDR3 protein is CSARDPRLGQRDTQYF. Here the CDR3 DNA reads TGCAGTGCTAGAGATCCAAGACTAGGCCAAAGGGATACGCAGTATTTT.

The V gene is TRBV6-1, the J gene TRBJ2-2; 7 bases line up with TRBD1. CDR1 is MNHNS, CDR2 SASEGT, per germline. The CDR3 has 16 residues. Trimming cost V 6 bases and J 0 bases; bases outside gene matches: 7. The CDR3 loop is CASSKRGTANTGELFF. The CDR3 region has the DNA TGTGCCAGCAGCAAAAGGGGGACAGCGAACACCGGGGAGCTGTTTTTT.

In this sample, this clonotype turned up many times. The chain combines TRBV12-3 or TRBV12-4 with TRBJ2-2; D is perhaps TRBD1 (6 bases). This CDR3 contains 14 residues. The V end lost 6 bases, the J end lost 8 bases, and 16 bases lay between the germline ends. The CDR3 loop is CASSLDSLWGELFF. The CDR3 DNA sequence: TGTGCCAGCAGCCTGGACAGTCTTTGGGGGGAGCTGTTTTTT.

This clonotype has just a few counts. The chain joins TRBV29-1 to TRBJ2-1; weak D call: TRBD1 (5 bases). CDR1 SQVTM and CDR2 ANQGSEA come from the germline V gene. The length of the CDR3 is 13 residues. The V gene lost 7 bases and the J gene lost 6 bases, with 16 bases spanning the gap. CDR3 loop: CSECPRGANEQFF. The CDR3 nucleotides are TGCAGCGAGTGTCCCCGTGGGGCCAATGAGCAGTTCTTC.